These 26 T cell receptor beta chains share one sample of origin, sequenced in a study of blood T cells in healthy people across ages. It was with a sample-barcoded 5' primer and a J-beta primer mix that a second PCR of roughly 6 to 12 cycles was run. TCRdb itself ran the 5' RACE reads through MiXCR, one entry per CDR3 protein. The sample lists around 2 million distinct CDR3 sequences; about 39% were seen once. Sequencing was performed on blood. The receptors were sampled from a human donor in good health.

This rearrangement joins TRBV29-1 to TRBJ1-1; 9 nucleotides agree with TRBD1. The CDR3 extends over 13 amino acids. Trimming at V came to 7 bases and at J to 5 bases, leaving 8 bases not matched to a gene. Germline V gene lookup returns CDR1 SQVTM and CDR2 ANQGSEA. CDR3 in amino acids: CSAIRDRATEAFF. The CDR3 coding sequence is TGCAGCGCTATCCGGGACAGGGCGACTGAAGCTTTCTTT.

The V call is TRBV20-1, the J call TRBJ2-4; 11 bases agree with TRBD1. TRBJ2-7 matches the DNA end more closely, so the J call is doubtful. CDR1 and CDR2 (germline): DFQATT, SNEGSKA (reference sequence). The CDR3 is 13 amino acids. The CDR3 DNA is TGCAGTCTCCCGGGACAGGGGGCCTACGAGCAGTACTTC. This codes for CSLPGQGAYEQYF.

The chain uses TRBV20-1 and TRBJ2-1, with D perhaps assigned TRBD1 or TRBD2 (5 bases each). This CDR3 region has 13 residues. Trimming removed 8 bases from V and 7 bases from J, with 18 bases in between. Germline V gene data show CDR1 as DFQATT and CDR2 as SNEGSKA (reference sequence). CDR3: CSPGGSDGNEQFF. The CDR3 nucleotides are TGCAGTCCTGGGGGTTCTGACGGGAATGAGCAGTTCTTC.

The J gene is TRBJ2-3, the V gene TRBV7-9; 13 positions agree with TRBD2. The V gene's germline CDR1 is SEHNR and CDR2 FQNEAQ (reference sequence). V lost 6 bases, J lost 6 bases, and 9 bases stayed unmatched. This CDR3 is 16 amino acids long. This CDR3 is CASRLAGGRRSDTQYF. The CDR3 DNA follows: TGTGCCAGCAGACTAGCGGGGGGGCGCCGTTCCGATACGCAGTATTTT.

The chain uses TRBV11-3 and TRBJ2-5; possibly TRBD2 for D (5 bases). From germline, CDR1 is SGHNT and CDR2 YENEEA. The CDR3 is made up of 15 amino acids. Trimming removed 3 bases at V and 1 base at J, with 12 bases between. CDR3 protein: CASSLIVAGQETQYF. Written as DNA, the CDR3 is TGTGCCAGCAGCTTGATAGTGGCGGGCCAAGAGACCCAGTACTTC.

The chain has TRBV3-1 and TRBJ2-1, with TRBD1 matching 9 bases. Looked up from germline, CDR1 is LGHDT and CDR2 is YNNKEL (reference sequence). CDR3 length: 15 residues. Trimming took 3 bases from V and 8 from J; bases not matched to a gene: 8. The chain's CDR3 is CASSHLRDRVDEQFF. CDR3 nucleotides: TGTGCCAGCAGCCACCTCCGGGACAGGGTCGATGAGCAGTTCTTC.

This chain uses TRBV12-3 or TRBV12-4 with TRBJ2-1, with 10 bases identical to TRBD1. CDR3 size: 14 residues. J lost 7 bases, V lost 5 bases, and 5 bases had no gene match. In nucleotides, the CDR3 is TGTGCCAGCAGTACACCGGGACAGGGGAATGAGCAGTTCTTC. It yields the protein CASSTPGQGNEQFF.

V gene TRBV5-1 combines with J gene TRBJ1-4, with D unresolved. V lost 4 bases to trimming and J lost 7 bases, with 17 bases between them. The CDR3 length is 15 residues. CDR1 SGHRS and CDR2 YFSETQ come from the germline V gene. CDR3 in DNA: TGCGCCAGCAGCATCGGACCACTTTCAGTTGAAAAACTGTTTTTT. Residues: CASSIGPLSVEKLFF. Supplemented by reference TRBV5-1 and TRBJ1-4, the full variable domain reads KAGVTQTPRYLIKTRGQQVTLSCSPISGHRSVSWYQQTPGQGLQFLFEYFSETQRNKGNFPGRFSGRQFSNSRSEMNVSTLELGDSALYLCASSIGPLSVEKLFFGSGTQLSVL.

The rearrangement uses TRBV29-1 and TRBJ2-3, with D perhaps matching TRBD2 (6 bases). The CDR3 length is 13 residues. Germline V gene lookup returns CDR1 SQVTM and CDR2 ANQGSEA. Trimming cost V 5 bases and J 1 base, with 10 bases left between them. The CDR3 loop is CSVSGEGTDTQYF. The CDR3 DNA reads as TGCAGCGTTTCGGGGGAAGGCACAGATACGCAGTATTTT.

With regard to this clonotype: One end of the junction does not line up with germline, which may come from a read error. The chain is built from TRBV12-3 or TRBV12-4 and TRBJ1-4; no clear D. The CDR3 is 11 amino acids. The CDR3 sequence is CASSNSEKPFF. The CDR3 bases are TGTGCCAGCAGTAACAGCGAAAAACCGTTTTTT.

The chain uses TRBV7-9 and TRBJ1-1; TRBD1 aligns across 7 bases. Germline CDR1 and CDR2: SEHNR and FQNEAQ (reference sequence). The V segment lost 5 bases and the J segment 2 bases; nucleotides outside the gene matches: 8. The CDR3 is made up of 15 amino acids. CDR3 loop: CASSHEGQANTEAFF. The CDR3 DNA reads TGTGCCAGCAGCCATGAAGGACAGGCCAACACTGAAGCTTTCTTT.

The rearrangement links TRBV7-2 to TRBJ2-7; D might be TRBD2 (6 bases). Trimming cost V 5 bases and J 3 bases, with 17 bases left between them. The germline V gene has CDR1 SGHTA and CDR2 FQGNSA. The CDR3 totals 15 residues. CDR3 region: CASSRRTNSDYEQYF. The CDR3 nucleotides are TGTGCCAGCAGCAGGCGGACTAACTCGGACTACGAGCAGTACTTC.

This clonotype was counted only a few times. One end of the junction is discordant with germline, which a read error may explain. The chain joins TRBV20-1 to TRBJ2-1; 10 nucleotides line up with TRBD1. The CDR3 loop spans 15 amino acids. Germline CDR1 DFQATT, CDR2 SNEGSKA (reference sequence). The CDR3 coding sequence is TGCAGTGTTAGAGGAGGGACAGGGGTCTACAATGAGCAGTTCTTC. Protein product: CSVRGGTGVYNEQFF.

This clonotype was observed a handful of times. The gene calls are TRBV28 and TRBJ2-5; the D is unclear. The length of the CDR3 is 16 residues. V was cut by 3 bases and J by 3 bases, with 17 bases left in between. Germline CDR1 reads MDHEN; CDR2 reads SYDVKM. For the CDR3, the DNA is TGTGCCAGCAGTTTTCTCCTTAGTGAAATCGAAGAGACCCAGTACTTC. Amino acids: CASSFLLSEIEETQYF. Filled out from reference TRBV28 and TRBJ2-5, the complete variable domain reads DVKVTQSSRYLVKRTGEKVFLECVQDMDHENMFWYRQDPGLGLRLIYFSYDVKMKEKGDIPEGYSVSREKKERFSLILESASTNQTSMYLCASSFLLSEIEETQYFGPGTRLLVL.

This clonotype was picked up a small number of times. J is TRBJ2-7 and V is TRBV5-1; unclear D gene. The CDR3 runs to 15 residues. Trimming removed 4 bases from V and 2 bases from J, with 16 bases in between. Germline V gene data show CDR1 as SGHRS and CDR2 as YFSETQ. The CDR3 here is CASSPRLRDTYEQYF. The CDR3 DNA reads as TGCGCCAGCAGCCCCAGGTTAAGGGATACCTACGAGCAGTACTTC.

V is TRBV3-1 and J is TRBJ2-1, with 10 bases fitting TRBD1. The ends lost 4 bases at V and 7 bases at J; junction bases unmatched: 7. CDR3 size: 15 residues. Germline V gene data show CDR1 as LGHDT and CDR2 as YNNKEL (reference sequence). The CDR3 bases are TGTGCCAGCAGCCGACAGGGGGCCTGGTATAATGAGCAGTTCTTC. As protein: CASSRQGAWYNEQFF.

The chain employs TRBV7-2 and TRBJ1-1, with a tentative D call TRBD1 (5 bases). Germline CDR1 is SGHTA and CDR2 is FQGNSA. This CDR3 is 16 amino acids long. Trimming removed 3 bases from V and 5 bases from J, with 19 bases in between. The CDR3 is CASSLSGGTSGTEAFF. CDR3 sequence (DNA): TGTGCCAGCAGCTTGAGCGGGGGGACTTCAGGAACTGAAGCTTTCTTT.

The rearrangement links TRBV7-9 to TRBJ2-1; D may be TRBD2 (5 bases). The V end lost 10 bases, the J end lost 4 bases, and 20 bases lay between the germline ends. From germline, CDR1 is SEHNR and CDR2 FQNEAQ (reference sequence). This CDR3 is 15 amino acids long. In DNA form, the CDR3 reads TGTGCCACCACCTCCATGGGGAGTAGGTACAATGAGCAGTTCTTC. This sequence encodes CATTSMGSRYNEQFF.

This clonotype was seen ten or more times. The chain has TRBV7-2 and TRBJ1-2, with unresolved D. CDR1 and CDR2 from the germline V gene are SGHTA and FQGNSA. The CDR3 consists of 13 residues. Trimming stripped 5 bases from V and 1 base from J, with 8 bases between. CDR3: CASSRPLNYGYTF. DNA for the CDR3: TGTGCCAGCAGCCGACCCCTTAACTATGGCTACACCTTC. Together with reference TRBV7-2 and TRBJ1-2, the CDR3 gives the full variable domain: GAGVSQSPSNKVTEKGKDVELRCDPISGHTALYWYRQSLGQGLEFLIYFQGNSAPDKSGLPSDRFSAERTGGSVSTLTIQRTQQEDSAVYLCASSRPLNYGYTFGSGTRLTVV.

This clonotype was counted only a few times. The CDR3 reads CASSIPVRDSTDTQYF. CDR3 DNA: TGTGCCAGCAGCATTCCGGTGCGGGACAGCACAGATACGCAGTATTTT. The chain has TRBV7-8 and TRBJ2-3, with D possibly being TRBD2 (6 bases). CDR1 and CDR2 from the germline V gene are SGHVS and FQNEAQ. This CDR3 has 16 amino acids. The germline V and J ends were trimmed by 5 bases and 0 bases, with 15 bases remaining between them.

This sequence joins TRBV2 and TRBJ2-5; D is unclear. The CDR3 spans 13 residues. Looked up from germline, CDR1 is SNHLY and CDR2 is FYNNEI. Between the trimmed V and J ends, which lost 3 bases and 5 bases, there was a span of 10 bases. The CDR3 nucleotides are TGTGCCAGCAGTGAGTACCCCGCGGAGACCCAGTACTTC. Amino acids: CASSEYPAETQYF. Using reference TRBV2 and TRBJ2-5 for the parts outside the CDR3, the full variable domain is EPEVTQTPSHQVTQMGQEVILRCVPISNHLYFYWYRQILGQKVEFLVSFYNNEISEKSEIFDDQFSVERPDGSNFTLKIRSTKLEDSAMYFCASSEYPAETQYFGPGTRLLVL.

The chain is built from TRBV6-1 and TRBJ1-1; the match to TRBD1 covers 7 bases. The CDR3 is made up of 14 amino acids. Per germline, CDR1 MNHNS and CDR2 SASEGT. V trimming: 5 bases; J trimming: 5 bases; junction bases outside the gene matches: 8. The CDR3 DNA is TGTGCCAGCAGTTTTCGTAACAGGGGAACTGAAGCTTTCTTT. Translated, it gives CASSFRNRGTEAFF.

This clonotype showed up many times. The chain combines TRBV5-1 with TRBJ2-7; TRBD1 aligns across 10 bases. The junction had 5 bases not matched to a gene; V was cut back by 4 bases and J by 1 base. The CDR3 covers 15 residues. CDR1 SGHRS and CDR2 YFSETQ come from the germline V gene. The chain's CDR3 is CASSLRTGGSYEQYF. CDR3 DNA: TGCGCCAGCAGCCTTCGGACAGGGGGATCCTACGAGCAGTACTTC.

This chain uses TRBV9 with TRBJ2-3, with 10 bases matching TRBD2. Germline-derived CDR1 and CDR2 are SGDLS and YYNGEE. J was trimmed by 1 base and V by 0 bases; bases with no gene match: 5. The CDR3 length is 17 residues. CDR3 amino acids: CASSVALLAGRTDTQYF. The CDR3 DNA sequence: TGTGCCAGCAGCGTAGCCCTACTAGCGGGGCGCACAGATACGCAGTATTTT.

This clonotype was picked up a small number of times. The V gene is TRBV4-1, the J gene TRBJ1-2, with D unresolved. Trimming stripped 1 base from V and 2 bases from J, with 8 bases between. This CDR3 contains 14 residues. Germline CDR1 is MGHRA and CDR2 is YSYEKL. The CDR3 nucleotides read TGCGCCAGCAGCCAAGGAGGAGGGAACTATGGCTACACCTTC. Protein product: CASSQGGGNYGYTF.

This chain uses TRBV20-1 with TRBJ2-7; D may be TRBD2 (5 bases). Germline CDR1 and CDR2: DFQATT and SNEGSKA (reference sequence). CDR3 size: 17 residues. Trimming removed 6 bases from V and 4 bases from J, with 28 bases in between. CDR3 in amino acids: CSATLPPGEGDKYEQYF. In DNA, the CDR3 is TGCAGTGCCACCCTTCCCCCGGGCGAGGGAGATAAATACGAGCAGTACTTC.